This TCR beta chain was found in a study of radiotherapy plus CTLA-4 blockade in lung cancer. Sequencing used immunoSEQ multiplex PCR; TCRdb keeps in-frame clones, though not all of them. The sample includes about 100,000 clones, 83% of them seen just once. Trimming stripped 5 bases from V and 3 bases from J, with 14 bases between. The CDR3 contains 15 residues. Germline loops: CDR1 MDHEN, CDR2 SYDVKM. The chain is built from TRBV28 and TRBJ1-5; D is possibly TRBD1 (6 bases). The sample was peripheral blood, taken from a patient treated with radiotherapy plus ipilimumab. This TCR came from a human donor with non-small cell lung cancer who had stable disease on radiotherapy plus ipilimumab. The CDR3 DNA sequence: TGTGCCAGCAGTAACACAGGGAAACACAATCAGCCCCAGCATTTT. Residues: CASSNTGKHNQPQHF.